The clone carrying this T cell receptor beta chain was seen repeatedly, ten times or more. This entry comes from a study of T cells in Graves' hyperthyroidism and ophthalmopathy. The V gene lost 6 bases and the J gene lost 2 bases, with 16 bases spanning the gap. Germline V gene sequence: CDR1 SGHTA, CDR2 FQGTGA. This CDR3 is 16 amino acids long. Amplified regions were TCR beta CDR3 sequences from RNA transcripts. Primed by the HTBI set, a first-round RT-PCR was run on the TCR CDR3. TCRdb passed the multiplex PCR reads through MiXCR, listing each CDR3 protein once. The table has roughly 240,000 distinct CDR3 sequences, approximately 24% seen once.

The clonotype was recovered from a woman aged 40 to 50 with Graves' ophthalmopathy. The specimen sequenced was blood. The rearrangement uses TRBV7-3 and TRBJ2-2, with D tentatively TRBD1 (5 bases). The CDR3 here is CASRITGGENTGELFF. The CDR3 DNA reads TGTGCCAGCAGAATCACAGGCGGAGAAAACACCGGGGAGCTGTTTTTT.